Listed here are 9 T cell receptor beta chains from one sample, sequenced in a study of blood T cell repertoires in COVID-19. The table came from immunoSEQ multiplex PCR; TCRdb's copy has only in-frame clones and leaves some out. The table lists more than 60,000 clones, about 90% of them singletons. The sequenced sample consisted of peripheral blood. The receptors were gathered from a human donor in a cohort sampled during active COVID-19.

The V and J genes are TRBV5-1 and TRBJ2-1; the D gene is possibly TRBD2 (6 bases). From germline, CDR1 is SGHRS and CDR2 YFSETQ. The V end lost 5 bases, the J end lost 4 bases, and 10 bases lay between the germline ends. The CDR3 extends over 13 amino acids. DNA for the CDR3: TGCGCCAGCAGTAACGGGGGTTACAATGAGCAGTTCTTC. Translated: CASSNGGYNEQFF. The entire variable domain, with the rest obtained from reference TRBV5-1 and TRBJ2-1, is as follows: KAGVTQTPRYLIKTRGQQVTLSCSPISGHRSVSWYQQTPGQGLQFLFEYFSETQRNKGNFPGRFSGRQFSNSRSEMNVSTLELGDSALYLCASSNGGYNEQFFGPGTRLTVL.

The chain employs TRBV7-2 and TRBJ1-3; D might be TRBD1 (6 bases). V was trimmed by 5 bases and J by 0 bases, leaving 8 bases between them. Germline V gene lookup returns CDR1 SGHTA and CDR2 FQGNSA. The CDR3 has 14 amino acids. CDR3 sequence reads: CASSGQTSGNTIYF. CDR3 DNA: TGTGCCAGCAGCGGACAGACCTCTGGAAACACCATATATTTT.

The chain combines TRBV5-4 with TRBJ2-5, with TRBD2 matching 8 bases. This CDR3 region has 17 residues. Germline assignment: CDR1 SGHNT and CDR2 YYREEE (reference sequence). With V trimmed by 4 bases and J by 2 bases, 13 bases remained unmatched. CDR3 nucleotides: TGTGCCAGCAGCCATCCGCCCGGCGGGGGGCTTCAAGAGACCCAGTACTTC. Residues: CASSHPPGGGLQETQYF. The whole variable domain, remainder taken from reference TRBV5-4 and TRBJ2-5, is ETGVTQSPTHLIKTRGQQVTLRCSSQSGHNTVSWYQQALGQGPQFIFQYYREEENGRGNFPPRFSGLQFPNYSSELNVNALELDDSALYLCASSHPPGGGLQETQYFGPGTRLLVL.

This clone occurred once. The chain carries TRBV29-1 and TRBJ1-4, with D tentatively TRBD1 (5 bases). The germline V and J ends were trimmed by 5 bases and 0 bases, with 13 bases remaining between them. The CDR3 has 15 amino acids. Per germline, CDR1 SQVTM and CDR2 ANQGSEA. CDR3 DNA: TGCAGCGTTTGGGGCCAGGTGGCAACTAATGAAAAACTGTTTTTT. Its translation is CSVWGQVATNEKLFF. The variable domain in full, completed from reference TRBV29-1 and TRBJ1-4, reads SAVISQKPSRDICQRGTSLTIQCQVDSQVTMMFWYRQQPGQSLTLIATANQGSEATYESGFVIDKFPISRPNLTFSTLTVSNMSPEDSSIYLCSVWGQVATNEKLFFGSGTQLSVL.

The chain recombines TRBV6-2 or TRBV6-3 with TRBJ2-2, with a possible D match to TRBD1 (6 bases). Trimming left V 5 bases short and J 9 bases short, with 13 bases between. This CDR3 has 13 amino acids. CDR1 is MNHEY, CDR2 SVGEGT, per germline. The CDR3 spells CASSQGHIRELFF. CDR3 bases: TGTGCCAGCAGTCAGGGACATATCCGGGAGCTGTTTTTT.

This clone is a singleton in its sample. V gene TRBV4-1 combines with J gene TRBJ2-5; D is perhaps TRBD1 (6 bases). CDR1 is MGHRA and CDR2 is YSYEKL in the germline V gene. Trimming cost V 0 bases and J 6 bases, with 20 bases left between them. The CDR3 has 17 amino acids. The DNA of the CDR3 is TGCGCCAGCAGCCAAGAAAGGTGGGGACACGCCGGCCAGACCCAGTACTTC. This encodes CASSQERWGHAGQTQYF.

This clone was seen a single time. This chain uses TRBV29-1 with TRBJ1-1; 8 positions agree with TRBD1. The germline V gene encodes CDR1 SQVTM and CDR2 ANQGSEA. With V trimmed by 7 bases and J by 7 bases, 8 bases remained unmatched. The CDR3 is made up of 12 amino acids. The CDR3 DNA sequence: TGCAGCGGTGGGAGACAGGGGATTGAAGCTTTCTTT. As protein: CSGGRQGIEAFF.

The chain joins TRBV30 to TRBJ1-4; tentative D call: TRBD1 (6 bases). The germline gives CDR1 GTSNPN, CDR2 SVGIG (reference sequence). The CDR3 is 13 residues long. Trimming cost V 6 bases and J 7 bases, with 15 bases left between them. CDR3 in amino acids: CACPGQNSEKLFF. CDR3 sequence (DNA): TGTGCCTGTCCGGGACAAAATAGTGAAAAACTGTTTTTT.

Written as DNA, the CDR3 is TGTGCCAGCAGCTTATTCAGCGGGGGGGACATGACCCAGTACTTC. Its translation: CASSLFSGGDMTQYF. The gene calls are TRBV7-2 and TRBJ2-5; 10 bases line up with TRBD2. The junction had 7 bases not matched to a gene; V was cut back by 2 bases and J by 7 bases. The CDR3 length is 15 residues. Germline V gene lookup returns CDR1 SGHTA and CDR2 FQGNSA.